Listed below are T cell receptor beta chains from one sample, sequenced in a study of identical twins. TCRdb reanalysed the 5' RACE reads using MiXCR and keeps one entry per CDR3 protein. Here the sample spans 700,000 or so distinct CDR3 sequences, 8.5% to 9.5% being singletons. The data also belong to a second study, concerning yellow fever vaccine responses in identical twins.

Sample: PBMCs. These receptors came from a woman under 30 in good health. Both conserved end residues are part of each CDR3. Each record gives: V gene, D gene, J gene, CDR3 protein. D genes are given only for firm matches.

V: TRBV5-1
D: NA
J: TRBJ2-2
CDR3: CASSLGQRNTGELFF

V: TRBV20-1
D: NA
J: TRBJ1-2
CDR3: CSARKSGDIYGYTF

V: TRBV5-1
D: TRBD2
J: TRBJ2-2
CDR3: CASSWMGLAGGSGELFF

V: TRBV12-3/TRBV12-4
D: TRBD1
J: TRBJ2-6
CDR3: CASRGPGQGSGANVLTF

V: TRBV7-9
D: NA
J: TRBJ2-7
CDR3: CASSSRDIYEQYF

V: TRBV2
D: TRBD2
J: TRBJ2-3
CDR3: CASSTSGLVADTQYF

V: TRBV4-1
D: TRBD1
J: TRBJ2-5
CDR3: CASSHSTGRMETQYF

V: TRBV11-2
D: TRBD2
J: TRBJ2-1
CDR3: CASSLRAGDRLNNEQFF

V: TRBV5-1
D: NA
J: TRBJ1-2
CDR3: CASSPQDGKYGYTF

V: TRBV10-3
D: TRBD1
J: TRBJ2-2
CDR3: CAINVNRGPNTGELFF

V: TRBV28
D: TRBD2
J: TRBJ2-1
CDR3: CASSQGTSGDPYNEQFF

V: TRBV29-1
D: NA
J: TRBJ2-4
CDR3: CSVDPSPGGSIQYF

V: TRBV15
D: NA
J: TRBJ2-3
CDR3: CATGIQQSTDTQYF

V: TRBV7-2
D: NA
J: TRBJ2-3
CDR3: CASSSGPGSTDTQYF

V: TRBV6-2/TRBV6-3
D: TRBD1
J: TRBJ2-3
CDR3: CASSTGRTGGSTDTQYF

V: TRBV9
D: TRBD2
J: TRBJ2-7
CDR3: CASSVGLAGLPYEQYF

V: TRBV4-1
D: NA
J: TRBJ1-4
CDR3: CASSQRQEKLFF

V: TRBV9
D: TRBD2
J: TRBJ2-3
CDR3: CASSAERLAGFTDTQYF

V: TRBV7-3
D: NA
J: TRBJ2-3
CDR3: CASSLRPHSTDTQYF

V: TRBV6-4
D: NA
J: TRBJ1-1
CDR3: CASSDTELNTEAFF

V: TRBV12-3/TRBV12-4
D: TRBD2
J: TRBJ2-2
CDR3: CASSLSSGPNTGELFF

V: TRBV29-1
D: NA
J: TRBJ2-1
CDR3: CSVDGGSYNEQFF

V: TRBV6-1
D: NA
J: TRBJ2-5
CDR3: CASSLDSVVETQYF

V: TRBV5-4
D: TRBD2
J: TRBJ2-1
CDR3: CASSPGLAGIQDEQFF

V: TRBV28
D: TRBD1
J: TRBJ2-1
CDR3: CASSADRGRLGNEQFF

V: TRBV9
D: NA
J: TRBJ2-1
CDR3: CASSFRGLFNEQFF

V: TRBV6-2/TRBV6-3
D: TRBD2
J: TRBJ2-4
CDR3: CASSLAGALAKNIQYF

V: TRBV7-6
D: NA
J: TRBJ2-7
CDR3: CASSSFGISPTYEQYF

V: TRBV6-1
D: NA
J: TRBJ2-7
CDR3: CASRGRGALNSYEQYF

V: TRBV7-9
D: NA
J: TRBJ2-7
CDR3: CASSLALDGSKAEQYF

V: TRBV7-9
D: TRBD2
J: TRBJ2-5
CDR3: CASSDITGTSFETQYF

V: TRBV5-1
D: TRBD2
J: TRBJ2-7
CDR3: CASSLASGGDEQYF

V: TRBV12-3/TRBV12-4
D: NA
J: TRBJ2-2
CDR3: CASSFFLGTGELFF

V: TRBV12-3/TRBV12-4
D: NA
J: TRBJ2-3
CDR3: CASSFGGPTDTQYF

V: TRBV5-4
D: NA
J: TRBJ2-1
CDR3: CASSLEGGTSYNEQFF

V: TRBV29-1
D: NA
J: TRBJ2-1
CDR3: CSVVNRLGNEQFF

V: TRBV12-3/TRBV12-4
D: NA
J: TRBJ2-7
CDR3: CASTGGFGEQYF

V: TRBV6-6
D: NA
J: TRBJ1-3
CDR3: CASRQGNTIYF

V: TRBV13
D: NA
J: TRBJ2-5
CDR3: CASSLTGRVGETQYF

V: TRBV5-1
D: NA
J: TRBJ2-7
CDR3: CASSLDTGVRGEQYF

V: TRBV30
D: NA
J: TRBJ2-2
CDR3: CAGGHGTGELFF

V: TRBV7-2
D: NA
J: TRBJ2-7
CDR3: CASSPQDGSYEQYF

V: TRBV10-3
D: NA
J: TRBJ2-1
CDR3: CAISERLDPNEQFF

V: TRBV7-2
D: TRBD2
J: TRBJ2-5
CDR3: CASSLVRLAGVRETQYF

V: TRBV14
D: NA
J: TRBJ2-3
CDR3: CASSQALDTQYF